A single sample is the source of the 21 T cell receptor beta chains below, sequenced in a study of blood T cell repertoires in COVID-19. Sequencing was performed with immunoSEQ multiplex PCR; in TCRdb, only in-frame clones are kept and a portion is missing. The table has more than 200,000 clones, more than 70% seen once; the top ten hold around 2.8%. Sequencing was carried out using peripheral blood. Source of these receptors: a woman aged 60 to 75 with acute or convalescent COVID-19.

This clone appeared a few times. The chain couples TRBV13 to TRBJ1-1; 8 positions match TRBD1. The CDR3 runs to 14 residues. CDR1 is PRHDT and CDR2 is FYEKMQ in the germline V gene (reference sequence). J lost 1 base, V lost 5 bases, and 3 bases had no gene match. The CDR3 protein is CASSEGTGNTEAFF. The CDR3 nucleotides are TGTGCCAGCAGCGAAGGGACAGGGAACACTGAAGCTTTCTTT.

The genes are TRBV12-3 or TRBV12-4 and TRBJ2-2, with 7 bases fitting TRBD2. With V trimmed by 4 bases and J by 7 bases, 0 bases remained unmatched. CDR3 size: 12 residues. The chain's CDR3 is CASSWDYGELFF. As DNA, the CDR3 is TGTGCCAGCAGTTGGGACTACGGGGAGCTGTTTTTT.

This chain links TRBV5-6 with TRBJ1-2; 7 bases are a match to TRBD1. V trimming: 3 bases; J trimming: 7 bases; junction bases outside the gene matches: 3. Germline CDR1 and CDR2: SGHDT and YYEEEE. The CDR3 runs 12 residues. CDR3 DNA sequence: TGTGCCAGCAGCTACGACAGGGCTGGCTACACCTTC. Protein sequence: CASSYDRAGYTF.

V usage is TRBV4-3 and J usage is TRBJ2-3, with TRBD2 matching over 15 bases. This CDR3 is 17 amino acids long. Looked up from germline, CDR1 is LGHNA and CDR2 is YSLEER. The V gene end was trimmed by 4 bases and the J gene end by 4 bases; junction bases not matched to a gene: 6. CDR3 coding DNA: TGCGCCAGCAGCCCGGGACTAGCGGGAGGTTGGGCAGATACGCAGTATTTT. It specifies CASSPGLAGGWADTQYF.

The V and J genes are TRBV19 and TRBJ1-3; D is perhaps TRBD1 (5 bases). CDR3 length: 14 residues. Germline assignment: CDR1 LNHDA and CDR2 SQIVND (reference sequence). Trimming cost V 6 bases and J 0 bases, with 9 bases left between them. Here the CDR3 reads CASSPGFSGNTIYF. The CDR3 nucleotides read TGTGCCAGTAGCCCAGGGTTCTCTGGAAACACCATATATTTT.

CDR3 nucleotide sequence: TGCGCCAGCAGTGAACTAGCGGAGTCCAATGAGCAGTTCTTC. Amino acids: CASSELAESNEQFF. The V call is TRBV5-1, the J call TRBJ2-1; 8 bases line up with TRBD2. Germline CDR1 is SGHRS and CDR2 is YFSETQ. The CDR3 covers 14 residues. Trimming at V came to 5 bases and at J to 6 bases, leaving 7 bases not matched to a gene.

This chain joins TRBV7-9 and TRBJ1-4, with D perhaps matching TRBD1 (6 bases). This CDR3 is built from 15 residues. V was shortened by 5 bases and J by 5 bases, with 15 bases between the two germline ends. Germline values: CDR1 SEHNR, CDR2 FQNEAQ (reference sequence). As DNA, the CDR3 is TGTGCCAGCAGCACTTACAGGGACGTAAATGAAAAACTGTTTTTT. This sequence encodes CASSTYRDVNEKLFF.

This clone appeared once. The gene calls are TRBV19 and TRBJ1-2, with a possible D match to TRBD1 (6 bases). This CDR3 has 12 amino acids. Trimming removed 6 bases from V and 8 bases from J, with 13 bases in between. Germline CDR1 reads LNHDA; CDR2 reads SQIVND (reference sequence). The CDR3 sequence: CASRPSRGGYTF. CDR3 DNA: TGTGCCAGTAGACCGAGCAGGGGCGGCTACACCTTC.

The chain joins TRBV3-1 (or the pseudogene TRBV3-2) to TRBJ2-1; TRBD2 matches 8 bases. The V and J ends lost 8 bases and 3 bases, in that order; junction bases with no gene match: 9. Looked up from germline, CDR1 is LGHDT and CDR2 is YNNKEL (reference sequence). The CDR3 contains 15 residues. CDR3 amino acids: CASRGGGLNYNEQFF. The CDR3, as DNA: TGTGCCAGCCGCGGCGGGGGGCTGAACTACAATGAGCAGTTCTTC.

V usage is TRBV5-1 and J usage is TRBJ2-2, with 7 bases fitting TRBD2. V was pared by 1 base and J by 6 bases, with 15 bases of the junction left unmatched. Germline CDR1 reads SGHRS; CDR2 reads YFSETQ. The CDR3 is made up of 18 amino acids. Here the CDR3 reads CASSLRGDPVSPPGELFF. CDR3 nucleotides: TGCGCCAGCAGCTTGCGGGGGGACCCCGTTTCTCCCCCCGGGGAGCTGTTTTTT. Full variable domain (remainder filled in from reference TRBV5-1 and TRBJ2-2): KAGVTQTPRYLIKTRGQQVTLSCSPISGHRSVSWYQQTPGQGLQFLFEYFSETQRNKGNFPGRFSGRQFSNSRSEMNVSTLELGDSALYLCASSLRGDPVSPPGELFFGEGSRLTVL.

The chain carries TRBV6-2 or TRBV6-3 and TRBJ2-7; unclear D gene. The V gene's germline CDR1 is MNHEY and CDR2 SVGEGT. V shed 0 bases and J shed 3 bases, with 9 bases lying between them. CDR3 length: 14 residues. The CDR3 nucleotides are TGTGCCAGCAGTTACTCGAGTGGGCACTACGAGCAGTACTTC. As protein: CASSYSSGHYEQYF.

This sequence joins TRBV7-2 and TRBJ2-2; 11 nucleotides match TRBD2. Unmatched junction bases numbered 5, after V lost 2 bases and J lost 6 bases. This CDR3 has 16 amino acids. Germline CDR1 reads SGHTA; CDR2 reads FQGNSA. The CDR3 loop reads CASSLRLAGGAGELFF. The CDR3 region has the DNA TGTGCCAGCAGCTTACGCCTAGCGGGGGGCGCCGGGGAGCTGTTTTTT.

V gene TRBV7-9 combines with J gene TRBJ1-5; maybe TRBD1 (6 bases). The germline V and J ends were trimmed by 5 bases and 2 bases, with 13 bases remaining between them. Germline V CDR1 and CDR2: SEHNR, FQNEAQ (reference sequence). This CDR3 is built from 15 residues. As DNA, the CDR3 is TGTGCCAGCAGCCTGCAGGGGATCGGCAATCAGCCCCAGCATTTT. Its translation: CASSLQGIGNQPQHF. The variable domain in full, with the rest retrieved from reference TRBV7-9 and TRBJ1-5, is DTGVSQNPRHKITKRGQNVTFRCDPISEHNRLYWYRQTLGQGPEFLTYFQNEAQLEKSRLLSDRFSAERPKGSFSTLEIQRTEQGDSAMYLCASSLQGIGNQPQHFGDGTRLSIL.

This clone was picked up a small number of times. The chain uses TRBV5-6 and TRBJ1-1, with TRBD1 as a possible D gene (5 bases). The CDR3 length is 15 residues. CDR1 SGHDT and CDR2 YYEEEE come from the germline V gene. The V end was cut by 3 bases, the J end by 5 bases, with 17 bases between. CDR3: CASSYKGLRGTEAFF. The CDR3 region has the DNA TGTGCCAGCAGCTACAAGGGATTAAGGGGAACTGAAGCTTTCTTT.

The genes are TRBV5-1 and TRBJ1-2, with D perhaps TRBD1 (6 bases). This CDR3 has 14 amino acids. CDR1 and CDR2 from the germline V gene are SGHRS and YFSETQ. Between the trimmed V and J ends, which lost 2 bases and 0 bases, there was a span of 8 bases. Written as DNA, the CDR3 is TGCGCCAGCAGCTTCGCAGGGGCTAACTATGGCTACACCTTC. It encodes CASSFAGANYGYTF.

This rearrangement joins TRBV11-2 to TRBJ2-7, with 10 bases matching TRBD2. CDR3 length: 15 residues. CDR1 and CDR2 from the germline V gene are SGHAT and FQNNGV. Trimming took 4 bases from V and 6 from J; bases not matched to a gene: 9. CDR3 protein: CASSWTSGLFGEQYF. The CDR3 DNA reads TGTGCCAGCAGCTGGACTAGCGGCCTCTTTGGCGAGCAGTACTTC.

CDR3 sequence (DNA): TGTGCCAGCAGCTTACTAGCGGGAGAACCCCAAGAGACCCAGTACTTC. Its protein is CASSLLAGEPQETQYF. The gene calls are TRBV5-4 and TRBJ2-5; 11 bases are a match to TRBD2. V shed 2 bases and J 1 base; nucleotides not matched to a gene: 4. CDR3 size: 16 residues. Looked up from germline, CDR1 is SGHNT and CDR2 is YYREEE (reference sequence).

V gene TRBV29-1 combines with J gene TRBJ2-3; 9 bases map to TRBD1. This CDR3 has 15 residues. Germline V lookup: CDR1 SQVTM, CDR2 ANQGSEA. V was pared by 6 bases and J by 4 bases, with 11 bases of the junction left unmatched. Here the CDR3 DNA reads TGCAGCGTGGTGAAACAGGGGGCGAGGGCAGATACGCAGTATTTT. It codes for CSVVKQGARADTQYF.

The rearrangement uses TRBV30 and TRBJ1-5; 10 positions agree with TRBD1. CDR3 length equals 17 residues. Germline CDR1 GTSNPN, CDR2 SVGIG (reference sequence). V dropped 2 bases and J dropped 2; count of bases not matched to a gene: 9. The CDR3 sequence: CAWSTGTGVGGNQPQHF. DNA of the CDR3: TGTGCCTGGAGTACCGGGACAGGGGTGGGGGGCAATCAGCCCCAGCATTTT.

V and J are TRBV5-1 and TRBJ1-2, with a tentative D call TRBD1 (6 bases). This CDR3 contains 13 residues. The germline gives CDR1 SGHRS, CDR2 YFSETQ. V was pared by 0 bases and J by 6 bases, with 9 bases between. CDR3 region: CASSLGHRDGYTF. Written as DNA, the CDR3 is TGCGCCAGCAGCTTGGGGCACAGGGATGGCTACACCTTC.

The chain joins TRBV19 to TRBJ2-7; 7 positions match TRBD2. Germline V gene sequence: CDR1 LNHDA, CDR2 SQIVND (reference sequence). V was pared by 6 bases and J by 1 base, with 6 bases of the junction left unmatched. This CDR3 spans 14 amino acids. The CDR3 sequence: CASSPGGKSYEQYF. CDR3 coding DNA: TGTGCCAGTAGCCCGGGGGGAAAATCCTACGAGCAGTACTTC. Full variable domain (outside the CDR3, taken from reference TRBV19 and TRBJ2-7): DGGITQSPKYLFRKEGQNVTLSCEQNLNHDAMYWYRQDPGQGLRLIYYSQIVNDFQKGDIAEGYSVSREKKESFPLTVTSAQKNPTAFYLCASSPGGKSYEQYFGPGTRLTVT.